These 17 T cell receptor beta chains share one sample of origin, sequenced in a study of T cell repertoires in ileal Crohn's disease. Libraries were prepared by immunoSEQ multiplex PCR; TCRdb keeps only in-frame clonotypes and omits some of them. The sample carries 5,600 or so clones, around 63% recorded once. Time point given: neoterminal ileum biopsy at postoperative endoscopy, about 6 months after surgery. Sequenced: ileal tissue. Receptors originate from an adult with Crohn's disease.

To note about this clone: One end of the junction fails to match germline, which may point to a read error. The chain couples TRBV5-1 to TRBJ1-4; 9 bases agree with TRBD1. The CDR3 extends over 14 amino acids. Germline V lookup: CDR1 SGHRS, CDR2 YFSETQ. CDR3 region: CASSNGQGSEKLFF. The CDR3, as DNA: TGTGCCAGCAGCAACGGACAGGGGTCTGAAAAACTGTTTTTT.

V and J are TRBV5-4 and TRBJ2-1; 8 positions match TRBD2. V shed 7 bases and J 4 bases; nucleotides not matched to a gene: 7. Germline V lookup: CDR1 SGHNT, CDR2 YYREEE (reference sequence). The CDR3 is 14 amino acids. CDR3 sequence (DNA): TGTGCCAGCGGCGCTAGCGGGTCTTACAATGAGCAGTTCTTC. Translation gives CASGASGSYNEQFF.

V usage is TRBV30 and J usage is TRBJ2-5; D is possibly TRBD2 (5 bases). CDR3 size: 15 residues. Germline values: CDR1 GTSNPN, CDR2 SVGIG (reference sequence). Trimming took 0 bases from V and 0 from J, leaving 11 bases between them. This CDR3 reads CAWSVGVTYQETQYF. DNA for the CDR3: TGTGCCTGGAGTGTCGGGGTAACTTACCAAGAGACCCAGTACTTC.

CDR3 in DNA: TGTGCCAGCAGTAGTAGCACCTTACAGGGGGCTCAAGGCTACACCTTC. Protein product: CASSSSTLQGAQGYTF. The chain carries TRBV28 and TRBJ1-2, with 9 bases lining up with TRBD1. The CDR3 runs 16 residues. Germline lookup yields CDR1 MDHEN and CDR2 SYDVKM. V shed 5 bases, J shed 8 bases, and the junction held 15 bases outside the gene matches.

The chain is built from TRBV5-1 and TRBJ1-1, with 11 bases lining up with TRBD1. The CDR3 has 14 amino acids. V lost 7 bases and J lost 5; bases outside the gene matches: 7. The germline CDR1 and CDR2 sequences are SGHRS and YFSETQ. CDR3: CASQMGTGGTEAFF. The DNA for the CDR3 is TGCGCCAGCCAAATGGGGACAGGGGGGACTGAAGCTTTCTTT.

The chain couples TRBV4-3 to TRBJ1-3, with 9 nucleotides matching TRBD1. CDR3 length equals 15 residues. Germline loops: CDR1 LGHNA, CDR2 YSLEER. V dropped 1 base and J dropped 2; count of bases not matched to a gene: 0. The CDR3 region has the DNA TGCGCCAGCAGCCAAGGGACAGGGGCTGGAAACACCATATATTTT. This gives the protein CASSQGTGAGNTIYF.

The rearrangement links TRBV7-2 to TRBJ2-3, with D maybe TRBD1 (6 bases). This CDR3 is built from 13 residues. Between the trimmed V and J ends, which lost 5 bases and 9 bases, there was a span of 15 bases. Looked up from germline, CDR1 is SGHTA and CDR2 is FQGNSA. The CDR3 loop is CASSPDSSWTQYF. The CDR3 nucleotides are TGTGCCAGCAGCCCGGACAGTTCTTGGACGCAGTATTTT.

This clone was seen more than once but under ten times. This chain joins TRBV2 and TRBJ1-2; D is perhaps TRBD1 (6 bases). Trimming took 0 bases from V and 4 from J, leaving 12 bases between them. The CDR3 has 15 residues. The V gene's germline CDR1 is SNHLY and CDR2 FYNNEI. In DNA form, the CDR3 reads TGTGCCAGCAGTGAAGCGCGGGGGGGCGGCTATGGCTACACCTTC. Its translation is CASSEARGGGYGYTF.

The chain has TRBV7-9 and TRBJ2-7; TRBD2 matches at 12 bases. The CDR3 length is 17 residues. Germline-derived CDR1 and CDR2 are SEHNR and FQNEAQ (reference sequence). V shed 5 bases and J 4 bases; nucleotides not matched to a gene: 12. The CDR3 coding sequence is TGTGCCAGCAGCCCCCACCCAGGGACTAGCGGGTCTTACGAGCAGTACGTC. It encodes CASSPHPGTSGSYEQYV.

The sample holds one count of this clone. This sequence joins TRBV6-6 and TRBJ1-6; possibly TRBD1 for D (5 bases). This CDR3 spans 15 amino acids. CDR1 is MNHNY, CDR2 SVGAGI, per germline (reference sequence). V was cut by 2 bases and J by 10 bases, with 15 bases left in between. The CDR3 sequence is CASSYTGGSQSPLHF. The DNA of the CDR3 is TGTGCCAGCAGTTACACCGGGGGATCACAGTCACCCCTCCACTTT.

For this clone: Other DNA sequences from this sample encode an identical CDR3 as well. CDR3 bases: TGTGCCAGCAGCCCTGGGGGGGACCACTATGGCTACACCTTC. Translating it yields CASSPGGDHYGYTF. The chain couples TRBV7-2 to TRBJ1-2; TRBD1 is a possible D gene (5 bases). The CDR3 runs 14 residues. Per the germline V gene, CDR1 is SGHTA and CDR2 is FQGNSA. Trimming cost V 5 bases and J 3 bases, with 13 bases left between them.

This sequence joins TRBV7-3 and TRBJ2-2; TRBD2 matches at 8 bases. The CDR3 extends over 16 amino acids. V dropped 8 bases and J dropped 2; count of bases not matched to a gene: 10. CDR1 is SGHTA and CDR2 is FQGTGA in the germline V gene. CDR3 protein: CASSYHSGTNTGELFF. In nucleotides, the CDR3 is TGTGCCAGCTCCTATCATAGCGGGACTAACACCGGGGAGCTGTTTTTT.

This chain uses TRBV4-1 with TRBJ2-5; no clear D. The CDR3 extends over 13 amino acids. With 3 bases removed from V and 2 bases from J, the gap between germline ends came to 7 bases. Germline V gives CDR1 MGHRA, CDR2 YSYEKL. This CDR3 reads CASSHPDQETQYF. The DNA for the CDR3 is TGCGCCAGCAGCCACCCAGATCAAGAGACCCAGTACTTC.

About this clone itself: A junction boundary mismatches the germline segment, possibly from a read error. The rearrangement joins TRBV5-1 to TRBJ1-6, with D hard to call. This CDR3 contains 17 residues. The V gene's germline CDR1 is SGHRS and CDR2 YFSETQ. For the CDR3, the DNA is TGTGCCAGCAGCTTGGACGGTAATCCCTCCTATAATTCACCCCTCCACTTT. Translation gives CASSLDGNPSYNSPLHF.

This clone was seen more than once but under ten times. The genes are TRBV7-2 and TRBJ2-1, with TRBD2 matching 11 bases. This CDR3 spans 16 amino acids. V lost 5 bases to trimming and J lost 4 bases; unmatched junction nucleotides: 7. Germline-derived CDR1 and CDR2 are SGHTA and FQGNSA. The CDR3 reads CASSLLGLAVYNEQFF. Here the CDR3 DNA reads TGTGCCAGCAGCCTCTTGGGACTAGCGGTTTACAATGAGCAGTTCTTC.

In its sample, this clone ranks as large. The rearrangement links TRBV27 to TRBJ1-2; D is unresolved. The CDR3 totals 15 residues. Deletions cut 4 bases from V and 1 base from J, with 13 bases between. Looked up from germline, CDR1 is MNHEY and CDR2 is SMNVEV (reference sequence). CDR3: CASSSPTLGNYGYTF. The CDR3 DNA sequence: TGTGCCAGCAGTTCCCCGACATTGGGTAACTATGGCTACACCTTC.

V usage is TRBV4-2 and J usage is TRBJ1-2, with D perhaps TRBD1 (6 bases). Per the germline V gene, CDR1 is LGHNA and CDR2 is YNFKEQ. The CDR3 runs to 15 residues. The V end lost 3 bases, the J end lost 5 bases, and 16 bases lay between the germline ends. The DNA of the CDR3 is TGTGCCAGCAGCCAGGGGACAATTACTCAGTATGGCTACACCTTC. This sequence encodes CASSQGTITQYGYTF.